This T cell receptor (beta chain) was identified during a study of OX40 agonist ivuxolimab in advanced cancers. Study results and limitations: Partial responders dosed at 0.1-3.0 mg/kg displayed clonal expansion ranking among the lowest. In a subset of nonresponders, normalized T-cell clonal expansion was also low.

Profiling relied on immunoSEQ multiplex PCR, and the TCRdb table lists in-frame clones only, not all of them. The sample lists 50,000 or so clones, about 90% occurring once. The length of the CDR3 is 14 residues. The V end lost 9 bases, the J end lost 2 bases, and 17 bases lay between the germline ends. Per the germline V gene, CDR1 is LNHDA and CDR2 is SQIVND (reference sequence). For this clone: Its target is not known.

This TCR was sampled from an adult with an advanced solid tumor such as melanoma, head and neck, liver or kidney cancer. The chain carries TRBV19 and TRBJ2-7; D is perhaps TRBD1 (6 bases). Sequences were derived from CD4+ or CD8+ T cells sorted from blood, sampled in a trial of the OX40 agonist ivuxolimab. The CDR3 spells CASTTGNPPYEQYF. The CDR3 region has the DNA TGTGCCAGCACGACAGGAAATCCTCCCTACGAGCAGTACTTC.